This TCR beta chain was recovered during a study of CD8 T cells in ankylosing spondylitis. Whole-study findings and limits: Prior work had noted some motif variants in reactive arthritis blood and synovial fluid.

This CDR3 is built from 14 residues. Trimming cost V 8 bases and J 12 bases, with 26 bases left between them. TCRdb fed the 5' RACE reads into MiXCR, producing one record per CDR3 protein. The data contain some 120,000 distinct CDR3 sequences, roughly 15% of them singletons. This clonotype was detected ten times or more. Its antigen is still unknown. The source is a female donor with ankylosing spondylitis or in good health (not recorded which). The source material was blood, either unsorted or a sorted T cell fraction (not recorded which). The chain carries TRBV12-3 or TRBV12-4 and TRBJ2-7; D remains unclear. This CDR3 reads CASAKAQRSSARYF. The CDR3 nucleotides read TGTGCCAGCGCGAAGGCCCAGAGATCGTCCGCTCGGTACTTC.